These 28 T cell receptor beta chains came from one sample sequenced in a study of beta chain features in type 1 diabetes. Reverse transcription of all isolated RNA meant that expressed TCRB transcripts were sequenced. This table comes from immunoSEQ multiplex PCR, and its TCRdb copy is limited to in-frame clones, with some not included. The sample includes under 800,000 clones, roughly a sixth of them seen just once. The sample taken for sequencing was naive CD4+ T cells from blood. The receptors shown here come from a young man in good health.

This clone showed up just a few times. The CDR3 DNA is TGTGCCAGCAGCTTAATAATGGGGCCTAGCACAGATACGCAGTATTTT. The encoded protein is CASSLIMGPSTDTQYF. The chain combines TRBV7-3 with TRBJ2-3; D possibly corresponds to TRBD1 (5 bases). The CDR3 runs to 16 residues. CDR1 is SGHTA, CDR2 FQGTGA, per germline. The V end was cut by 1 base, the J end by 0 bases, with 11 bases between.

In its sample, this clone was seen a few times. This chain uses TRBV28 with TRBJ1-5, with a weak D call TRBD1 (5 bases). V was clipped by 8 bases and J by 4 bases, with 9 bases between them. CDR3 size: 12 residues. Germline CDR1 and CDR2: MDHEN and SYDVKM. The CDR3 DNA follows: TGTGCCAGCGGCTCAGGGAATCAGCCCCAGCATTTT. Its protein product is CASGSGNQPQHF.

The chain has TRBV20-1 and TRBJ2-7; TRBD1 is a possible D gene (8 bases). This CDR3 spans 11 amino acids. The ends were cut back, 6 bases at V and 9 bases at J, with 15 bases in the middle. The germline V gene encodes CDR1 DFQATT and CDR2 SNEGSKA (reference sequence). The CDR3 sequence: CSAQGGTGQYF. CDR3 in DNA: TGCAGTGCCCAGGGGGGGACAGGGCAGTACTTC.

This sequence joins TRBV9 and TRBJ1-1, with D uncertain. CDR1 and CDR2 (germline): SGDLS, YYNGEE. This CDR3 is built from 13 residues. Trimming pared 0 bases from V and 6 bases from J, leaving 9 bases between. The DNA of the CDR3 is TGTGCCAGCAGCGTAGAGGCGAAGCCTGAAGCTTTCTTT. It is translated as CASSVEAKPEAFF.

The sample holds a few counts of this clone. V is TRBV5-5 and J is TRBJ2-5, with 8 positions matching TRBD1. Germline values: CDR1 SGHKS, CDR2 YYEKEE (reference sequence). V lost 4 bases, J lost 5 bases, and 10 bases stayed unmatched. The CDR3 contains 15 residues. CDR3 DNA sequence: TGTGCCAGCAGCAACCGGGACAGGTTCAAGGAGACCCAGTACTTC. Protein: CASSNRDRFKETQYF.

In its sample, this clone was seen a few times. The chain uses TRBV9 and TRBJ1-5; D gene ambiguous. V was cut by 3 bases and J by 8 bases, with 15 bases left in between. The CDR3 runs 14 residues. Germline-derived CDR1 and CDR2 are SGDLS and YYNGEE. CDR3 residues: CASSEGISIKPQHF. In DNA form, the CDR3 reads TGTGCCAGCAGCGAGGGAATCTCAATCAAGCCCCAGCATTTT.

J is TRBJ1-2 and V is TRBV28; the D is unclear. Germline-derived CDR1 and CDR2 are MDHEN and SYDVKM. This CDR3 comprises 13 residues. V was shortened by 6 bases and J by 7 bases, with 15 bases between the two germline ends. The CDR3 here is CASSQGVRRGYTF. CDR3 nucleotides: TGTGCCAGCAGCCAAGGAGTAAGGCGTGGCTACACCTTC.

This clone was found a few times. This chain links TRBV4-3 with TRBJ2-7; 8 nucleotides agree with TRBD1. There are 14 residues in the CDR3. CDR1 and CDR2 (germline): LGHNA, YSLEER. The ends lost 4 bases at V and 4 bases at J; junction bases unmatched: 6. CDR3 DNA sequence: TGCGCCAGCAGCCTCTGGACAGGGAAATACGAGCAGTACTTC. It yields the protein CASSLWTGKYEQYF.

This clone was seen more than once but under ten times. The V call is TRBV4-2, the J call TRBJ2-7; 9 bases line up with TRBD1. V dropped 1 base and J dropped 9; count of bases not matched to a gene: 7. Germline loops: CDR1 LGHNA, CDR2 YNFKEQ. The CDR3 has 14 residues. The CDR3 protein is CASSQGTETGGQYF. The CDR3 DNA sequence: TGTGCCAGCAGCCAAGGGACGGAGACAGGGGGGCAGTACTTC.

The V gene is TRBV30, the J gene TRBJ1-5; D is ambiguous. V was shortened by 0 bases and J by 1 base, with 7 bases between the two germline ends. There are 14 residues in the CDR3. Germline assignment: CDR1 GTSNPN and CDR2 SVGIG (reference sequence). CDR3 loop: CAWSVLQSNQPQHF. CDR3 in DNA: TGTGCCTGGAGTGTTCTACAGAGCAATCAGCCCCAGCATTTT.

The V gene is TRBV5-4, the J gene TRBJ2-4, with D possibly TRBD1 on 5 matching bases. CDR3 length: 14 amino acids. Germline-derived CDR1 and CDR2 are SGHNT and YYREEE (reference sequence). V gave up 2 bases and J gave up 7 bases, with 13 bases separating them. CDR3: CASSLPGSINIQYF. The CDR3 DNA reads TGTGCCAGCAGCTTACCAGGGTCTATTAACATTCAGTACTTC.

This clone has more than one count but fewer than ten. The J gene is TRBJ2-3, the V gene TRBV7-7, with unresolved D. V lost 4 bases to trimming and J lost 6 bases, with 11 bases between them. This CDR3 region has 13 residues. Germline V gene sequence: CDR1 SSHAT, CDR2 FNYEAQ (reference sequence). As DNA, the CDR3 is TGTGCCAGCAGCTCCCAATTGACGGATACGCAGTATTTT. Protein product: CASSSQLTDTQYF.

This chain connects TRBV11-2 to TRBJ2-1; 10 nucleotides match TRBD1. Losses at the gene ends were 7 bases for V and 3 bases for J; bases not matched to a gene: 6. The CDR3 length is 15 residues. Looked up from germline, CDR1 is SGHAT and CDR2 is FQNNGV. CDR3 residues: CASTLDRGNYNEQFF. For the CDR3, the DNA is TGTGCCAGCACCCTGGACAGGGGGAACTACAATGAGCAGTTCTTC.

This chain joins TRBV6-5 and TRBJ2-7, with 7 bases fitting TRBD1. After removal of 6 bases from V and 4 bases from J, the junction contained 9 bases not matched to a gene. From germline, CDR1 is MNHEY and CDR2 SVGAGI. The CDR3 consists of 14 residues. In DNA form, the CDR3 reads TGTGCCAGCAGGACAGGGTTCGGGGTATACGAGCAGTACTTC. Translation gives CASRTGFGVYEQYF.

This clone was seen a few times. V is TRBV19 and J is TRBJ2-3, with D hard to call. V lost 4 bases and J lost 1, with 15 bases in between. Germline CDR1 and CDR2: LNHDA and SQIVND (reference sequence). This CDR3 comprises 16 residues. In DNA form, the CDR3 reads TGTGCCAGTAGTACCCGCGAGGTGGGTGGCACAGATACGCAGTATTTT. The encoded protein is CASSTREVGGTDTQYF.

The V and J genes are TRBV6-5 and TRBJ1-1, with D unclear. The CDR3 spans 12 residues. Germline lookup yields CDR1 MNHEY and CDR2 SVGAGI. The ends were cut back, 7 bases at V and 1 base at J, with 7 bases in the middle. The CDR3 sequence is CASNRRNTEAFF. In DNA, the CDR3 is TGTGCCAGCAATAGGAGGAACACTGAAGCTTTCTTT.

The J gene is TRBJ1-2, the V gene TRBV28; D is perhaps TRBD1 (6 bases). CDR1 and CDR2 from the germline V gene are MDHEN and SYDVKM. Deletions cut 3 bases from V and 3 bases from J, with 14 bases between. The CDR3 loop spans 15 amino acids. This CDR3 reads CASSFGGALDYGYTF. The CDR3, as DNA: TGTGCCAGCAGTTTCGGGGGGGCGCTGGACTATGGCTACACCTTC.

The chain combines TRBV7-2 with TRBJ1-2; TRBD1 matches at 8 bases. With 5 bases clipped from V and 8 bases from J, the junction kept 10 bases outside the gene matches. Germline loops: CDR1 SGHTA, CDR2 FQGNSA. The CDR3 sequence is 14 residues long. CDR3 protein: CASSASGDRGGYTF. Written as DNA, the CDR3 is TGTGCCAGCAGCGCGAGCGGCGACAGGGGCGGCTACACCTTC.

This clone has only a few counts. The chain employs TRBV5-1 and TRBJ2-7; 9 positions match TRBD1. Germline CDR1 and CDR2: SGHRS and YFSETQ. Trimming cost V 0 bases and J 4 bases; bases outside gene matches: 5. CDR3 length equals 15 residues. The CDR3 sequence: CASSLEGQGWYEQYF. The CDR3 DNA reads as TGCGCCAGCAGCTTGGAGGGACAGGGATGGTACGAGCAGTACTTC.

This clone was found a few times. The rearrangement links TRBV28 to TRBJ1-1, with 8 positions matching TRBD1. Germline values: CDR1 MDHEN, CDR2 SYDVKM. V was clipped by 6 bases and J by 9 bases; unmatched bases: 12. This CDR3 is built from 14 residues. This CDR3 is CASRTQGARDKAFF. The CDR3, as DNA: TGTGCCAGCAGGACTCAGGGGGCGCGGGACAAAGCTTTCTTT.

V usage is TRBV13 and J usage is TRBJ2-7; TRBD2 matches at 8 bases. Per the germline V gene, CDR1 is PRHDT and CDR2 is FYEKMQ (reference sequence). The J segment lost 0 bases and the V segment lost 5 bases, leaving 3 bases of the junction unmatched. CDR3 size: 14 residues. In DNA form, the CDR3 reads TGTGCCAGCAGCCCCAGCGGGAGCTCCTACGAGCAGTACTTC. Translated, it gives CASSPSGSSYEQYF.

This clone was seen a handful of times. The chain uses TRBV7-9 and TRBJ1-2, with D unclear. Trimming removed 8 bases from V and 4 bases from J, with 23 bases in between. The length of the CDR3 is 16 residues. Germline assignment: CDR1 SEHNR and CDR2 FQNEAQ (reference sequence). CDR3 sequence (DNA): TGTGCCAGCCTTCCACGACCCCAGTCGGCGAGCTATGGCTACACCTTC. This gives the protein CASLPRPQSASYGYTF.

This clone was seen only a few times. The CDR3 region has the DNA TGCGCCAGCAGCCCCAGGGGGAGCGGCCCCCAATACAATGAGCAGTTCTTC. Amino acid sequence: CASSPRGSGPQYNEQFF. The genes are TRBV4-1 and TRBJ2-1; 7 nucleotides agree with TRBD1. Germline assignment: CDR1 MGHRA and CDR2 YSYEKL. V shed 4 bases, J shed 4 bases, and the junction held 13 bases outside the gene matches. This CDR3 spans 17 amino acids.

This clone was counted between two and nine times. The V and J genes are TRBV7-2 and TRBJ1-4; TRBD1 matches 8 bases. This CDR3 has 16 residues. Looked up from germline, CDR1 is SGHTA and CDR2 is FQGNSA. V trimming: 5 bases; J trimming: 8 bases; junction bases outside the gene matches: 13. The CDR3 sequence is CASSRQTGAGWEKLFF. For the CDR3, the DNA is TGTGCCAGCAGCCGACAGACAGGGGCCGGGTGGGAAAAACTGTTTTTT.

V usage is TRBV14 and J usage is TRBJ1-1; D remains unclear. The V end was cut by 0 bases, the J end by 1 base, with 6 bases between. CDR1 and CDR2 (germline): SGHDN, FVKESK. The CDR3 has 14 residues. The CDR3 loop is CASSQDQTNTEAFF. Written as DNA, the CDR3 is TGTGCCAGCAGCCAAGACCAGACGAACACTGAAGCTTTCTTT. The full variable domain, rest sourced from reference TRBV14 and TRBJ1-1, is EAGVTQFPSHSVIEKGQTVTLRCDPISGHDNLYWYRRVMGKEIKFLLHFVKESKQDESGMPNNRFLAERTGGTYSTLKVQPAELEDSGVYFCASSQDQTNTEAFFGQGTRLTVV.

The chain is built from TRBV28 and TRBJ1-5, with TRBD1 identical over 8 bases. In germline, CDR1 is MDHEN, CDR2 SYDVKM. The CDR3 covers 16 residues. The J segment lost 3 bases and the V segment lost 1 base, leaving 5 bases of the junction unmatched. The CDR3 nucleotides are TGTGCCAGCAGTTTATCGTACAGGGGGTCCAATCAGCCCCAGCATTTT. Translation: CASSLSYRGSNQPQHF.

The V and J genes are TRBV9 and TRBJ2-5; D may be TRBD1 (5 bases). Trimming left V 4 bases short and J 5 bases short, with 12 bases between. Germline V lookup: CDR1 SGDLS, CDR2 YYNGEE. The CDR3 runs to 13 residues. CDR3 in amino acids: CASSLAGWETQYF. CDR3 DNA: TGTGCCAGCAGCTTAGCAGGGTGGGAGACCCAGTACTTC.

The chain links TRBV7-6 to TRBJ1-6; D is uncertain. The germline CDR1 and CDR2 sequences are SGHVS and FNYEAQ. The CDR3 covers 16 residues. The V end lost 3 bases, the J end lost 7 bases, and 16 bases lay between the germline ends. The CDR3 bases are TGTGCCAGCAGCTTCGGACGGGCCAGAGGGAATTCACCCCTCCACTTT. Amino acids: CASSFGRARGNSPLHF.